The 18 T cell receptor beta chains below were found in one sample sequenced in a study of blood T cell repertoires in COVID-19. Here immunoSEQ multiplex PCR was the method, and the copy in TCRdb shows in-frame clones only, minus some. This sample has 250,000 to 350,000 clones, with 70% to 90% found just once. The sample consisted of PBMCs or T cells enriched from blood (not recorded which). Receptors were obtained from a woman between 25 and 40 years old who had recovered from COVID-19.

This sequence joins TRBV30 and TRBJ1-2, with TRBD1 matching 7 bases. The CDR3 totals 15 residues. Germline V gene data show CDR1 as GTSNPN and CDR2 as SVGIG (reference sequence). Trimming took 3 bases from V and 7 from J; bases not matched to a gene: 14. The CDR3 bases are TGTGCCTGGAGGGGAAGTACAGGGGCTCTTCGTGGCTACACCTTC. It specifies CAWRGSTGALRGYTF.

A word on this clone: Other DNA sequences in this specimen translate into the identical CDR3. V and J are TRBV18 and TRBJ1-2, with TRBD1 identical over 7 bases. The length of the CDR3 is 13 residues. V shed 3 bases and J 2 bases; nucleotides not matched to a gene: 0. Germline V CDR1 and CDR2: KGHSH, LQKENI. CDR3 residues: CASSPDRNYGYTF. The DNA for the CDR3 is TGTGCCAGCTCACCGGACAGGAACTATGGCTACACCTTC.

The V gene is TRBV6-2 or TRBV6-3, the J gene TRBJ1-2, with D perhaps matching TRBD1 (5 bases). The CDR3 loop spans 16 amino acids. The germline CDR1 and CDR2 sequences are MNHEY and SVGEGT. V was cut by 0 bases and J by 6 bases, with 17 bases left in between. CDR3 DNA: TGTGCCAGCAGTTACTCGAGTACGCGGGGGGGAGATGGCTACACCTTC. It is translated as CASSYSSTRGGDGYTF.

This clone has just a few counts. One end of the junction does not line up with germline, which may come from a read error. J is TRBJ1-4 and V is TRBV5-1; maybe TRBD1 (5 bases). Germline CDR1 and CDR2: SGHRS and YFSETQ. The CDR3 length is 13 residues. In nucleotides, the CDR3 is TGTGCCAGCAGGAGGCAGGGTGTAGAAAAACTGTTTTTT. Residues: CASRRQGVEKLFF.

This clone was counted only a few times. This chain joins TRBV10-3 and TRBJ2-1; 7 bases match TRBD1. This CDR3 is built from 12 residues. The V gene end was trimmed by 7 bases and the J gene end by 8 bases; junction bases not matched to a gene: 5. CDR1 ENHRY and CDR2 SYGVKD come from the germline V gene. The CDR3 region is CAIKAGGDEQFF. DNA for the CDR3: TGTGCCATCAAAGCAGGGGGAGATGAGCAGTTCTTC.

This sequence joins TRBV2 and TRBJ2-7; D remains ambiguous. The germline gives CDR1 SNHLY, CDR2 FYNNEI. The CDR3 totals 13 residues. Trimming took 5 bases from V and 5 from J, leaving 13 bases between them. The CDR3 DNA is TGTGCCAGCAGTCCGGCCCCAGGAAACGAGCAGTACTTC. Amino acid sequence: CASSPAPGNEQYF.

The rearrangement links TRBV6-2 or TRBV6-3 to TRBJ1-1; D is perhaps TRBD1 (6 bases). Trimming removed 5 bases at V and 8 bases at J, with 12 bases between. Germline V gene data show CDR1 as MNHEY and CDR2 as SVGEGT. This CDR3 region has 12 residues. CDR3 nucleotide sequence: TGTGCCAGCAGTACAGGGACGAGGGAAGCTTTCTTT. Protein: CASSTGTREAFF.

The J gene is TRBJ2-2, the V gene TRBV2; D perhaps matches TRBD2 (5 bases). Germline lookup yields CDR1 SNHLY and CDR2 FYNNEI. The V end was cut by 4 bases, the J end by 6 bases, with 9 bases between. The CDR3 runs 13 residues. The CDR3 spells CASSGTEAGELFF. CDR3 nucleotides: TGTGCCAGCAGTGGGACGGAGGCCGGGGAGCTGTTTTTT.

The genes are TRBV5-4 and TRBJ2-4; D is possibly TRBD1 (6 bases). Germline loops: CDR1 SGHNT, CDR2 YYREEE (reference sequence). V lost 0 bases and J 0 bases, leaving 13 bases between the germline ends. The CDR3 is 17 amino acids. The chain's CDR3 is CASSLASGAGAKNIQYF. As DNA, the CDR3 is TGTGCCAGCAGCTTGGCATCAGGGGCGGGAGCCAAAAACATTCAGTACTTC.

A single count supports this clone. The V call is TRBV5-1, the J call TRBJ2-2; D is possibly TRBD2 (7 bases). Trimming shortened V by 10 bases and J by 0 bases, and 19 bases separated the two germline ends. Germline V gene sequence: CDR1 SGHRS, CDR2 YFSETQ. This CDR3 comprises 16 residues. The CDR3 loop is CASRLAGAPNTGELFF. Here the CDR3 DNA reads TGCGCCTCCCGGTTGGCGGGGGCACCGAACACCGGGGAGCTGTTTTTT.

This chain links TRBV30 with TRBJ2-2, with TRBD2 matching over 7 bases. Per the germline V gene, CDR1 is GTSNPN and CDR2 is SVGIG (reference sequence). The length of the CDR3 is 15 residues. The J segment lost 0 bases and the V segment lost 3 bases, leaving 4 bases of the junction unmatched. Written as DNA, the CDR3 is TGTGCCTGGAGGCCTGGGGGGGCGAACACCGGGGAGCTGTTTTTT. This encodes CAWRPGGANTGELFF.

The rearrangement uses TRBV2 and TRBJ1-1, with a weak D call TRBD1 (6 bases). The germline V and J ends were trimmed by 8 bases and 4 bases, with 14 bases remaining between them. Germline CDR1 reads SNHLY; CDR2 reads FYNNEI. This CDR3 spans 13 amino acids. The CDR3 reads CASGGGLGTEAFF. In DNA form, the CDR3 reads TGTGCCAGCGGCGGGGGCTTGGGCACTGAAGCTTTCTTT. The full variable domain, completed using reference TRBV2 and TRBJ1-1, is EPEVTQTPSHQVTQMGQEVILRCVPISNHLYFYWYRQILGQKVEFLVSFYNNEISEKSEIFDDQFSVERPDGSNFTLKIRSTKLEDSAMYFCASGGGLGTEAFFGQGTRLTVV.

V gene TRBV5-5 combines with J gene TRBJ2-7, with D perhaps TRBD1 (6 bases). The CDR3 runs 14 residues. In germline, CDR1 is SGHKS, CDR2 YYEKEE (reference sequence). The V gene lost 5 bases and the J gene lost 2 bases, with 14 bases spanning the gap. CDR3 DNA: TGTGCCAGCAGGCTATCGGGACAACCCTACGAGCAGTACTTC. Translating gives CASRLSGQPYEQYF.

This clone was recorded only once. The chain employs TRBV18 and TRBJ2-5; 7 nucleotides agree with TRBD1. This CDR3 is 14 amino acids long. CDR1 KGHSH and CDR2 LQKENI come from the germline V gene. After removal of 6 bases from V and 5 bases from J, the junction contained 9 bases not matched to a gene. In DNA form, the CDR3 reads TGTGCCAGCTCCTCCGACAGGGCTGGTGAGACCCAGTACTTC. Protein: CASSSDRAGETQYF.

A single count supports this clone. The V and J genes are TRBV7-3 and TRBJ2-3, with 7 bases fitting TRBD2. Trimming cost V 5 bases and J 2 bases; bases outside gene matches: 4. In germline, CDR1 is SGHTA, CDR2 FQGTGA. CDR3 length equals 14 residues. CDR3 nucleotide sequence: TGTGCCAGCAGCACCGGGACTAACACAGATACGCAGTATTTT. Its translation: CASSTGTNTDTQYF.

The J gene is TRBJ2-7, the V gene TRBV19; D is possibly TRBD2 (5 bases). CDR1 is LNHDA, CDR2 SQIVND, per germline (reference sequence). Between the trimmed V and J ends, which lost 6 bases and 3 bases, there was a span of 18 bases. The CDR3 covers 15 residues. The CDR3 coding sequence is TGTGCCAGTAGCATCTCGTCGGGGAAAGTCTACGAGCAGTACTTC. Its translation is CASSISSGKVYEQYF.

V usage is TRBV5-4 and J usage is TRBJ1-6; a weak D match, TRBD1 (6 bases). The CDR3 runs 14 residues. Germline V CDR1 and CDR2: SGHNT, YYREEE (reference sequence). The germline V and J ends were trimmed by 1 base and 9 bases, with 11 bases remaining between them. CDR3 in amino acids: CASSLRTEGSPLHF. The DNA of the CDR3 is TGTGCCAGCAGCTTGAGGACAGAAGGTTCACCCCTCCACTTT. The full variable domain, its missing parts supplied by reference TRBV5-4 and TRBJ1-6, is ETGVTQSPTHLIKTRGQQVTLRCSSQSGHNTVSWYQQALGQGPQFIFQYYREEENGRGNFPPRFSGLQFPNYSSELNVNALELDDSALYLCASSLRTEGSPLHFGNGTRLTVT.

About this clone: A junction end diverges from the germline sequence, so it may reflect a read error. The chain is built from TRBV2 and TRBJ1-1; D may be TRBD1 (5 bases). Germline lookup yields CDR1 SNHLY and CDR2 FYNNEI. There are 13 residues in the CDR3. The CDR3 sequence: CASSGQPLGLPTF. The CDR3 nucleotides are TGTGCCAGCAGTGGCCAACCCTTGGGACTGCCGACCTTT.